Many counts were recorded for the clone carrying this T cell receptor beta chain. Its antigen is as yet unknown. TCRdb re-called the 5' RACE reads with MiXCR, one entry per CDR3 protein. The data contain tens of thousands of distinct CDR3 sequences, 3% of them singletons. This sample was taken from a study of CD8 T cells in ankylosing spondylitis. Regarding the study as a whole: Blood from ankylosing spondylitis patients appeared to carry a characteristic roughly 8-variant TCR beta motif.

Trimming left V 4 bases short and J 4 bases short, with 15 bases between. In germline, CDR1 is SGDLS, CDR2 YYNGEE. This CDR3 region has 15 residues. Sequenced sample: blood, either unsorted or a sorted T cell fraction (not recorded which). The chain has TRBV9 and TRBJ2-1; D assignment may be TRBD1 or TRBD2 (6 bases each). This TCR was sampled from a male donor with ankylosing spondylitis or in good health (not recorded which). This CDR3 is CASSWGAEIYNEQFF. Here the CDR3 DNA reads TGTGCCAGCAGCTGGGGGGCCGAAATATACAATGAGCAGTTCTTC.